Listed here are 19 T cell receptor beta chains from one sample, sequenced in a study of T cells after yellow fever vaccination. MiXCR, applied by TCRdb to the 5' RACE reads, yields one record per CDR3 protein. Of approximately 580,000 distinct CDR3 sequences listed, less than 20% are singletons. Sequencing was performed on PBMCs, taken 4 to 6 days after the first yellow fever vaccination. The receptors were sampled from a man aged 18 to 35 who received the YFV17D yellow fever vaccine.

J is TRBJ2-7 and V is TRBV2, with D possibly TRBD2 on 5 matching bases. V was clipped by 6 bases and J by 5 bases, with 8 bases between them. Germline lookup yields CDR1 SNHLY and CDR2 FYNNEI. The CDR3 consists of 11 residues. Written as DNA, the CDR3 is TGTGCCAGCAGGGCCGGGAACGAGCAGTACTTC. It specifies CASRAGNEQYF.

The chain has TRBV9 and TRBJ2-5; D gene unclear. The CDR3 length is 15 residues. The germline CDR1 and CDR2 sequences are SGDLS and YYNGEE. The V end was cut by 0 bases, the J end by 5 bases, with 14 bases between. The CDR3 DNA reads TGTGCCAGCAGCGTAGACGGAACCCGATCGGAGACCCAGTACTTC. This translates into CASSVDGTRSETQYF. Full variable domain (outside the CDR3, taken from reference TRBV9 and TRBJ2-5): DSGVTQTPKHLITATGQRVTLRCSPRSGDLSVYWYQQSLDQGLQFLIQYYNGEERAKGNILERFSAQQFPDLHSELNLSSLELGDSALYFCASSVDGTRSETQYFGPGTRLLVL.

This chain links TRBV5-1 with TRBJ2-7, with unresolved D. In germline, CDR1 is SGHRS, CDR2 YFSETQ. With 1 base removed from V and 3 bases from J, the gap between germline ends came to 11 bases. This CDR3 spans 14 amino acids. The CDR3: CASSLFTSLYEQYF. The CDR3 DNA reads as TGCGCCAGCAGCTTGTTCACAAGCCTCTACGAGCAGTACTTC.

This clonotype has only a few counts. This chain joins TRBV4-2 and TRBJ1-1, with D perhaps TRBD1 (5 bases). Germline lookup yields CDR1 LGHNA and CDR2 YNFKEQ. The CDR3 extends over 17 amino acids. The V end lost 0 bases, the J end lost 3 bases, and 17 bases lay between the germline ends. The CDR3, as DNA: TGTGCCAGCAGCCAAGATCCAGACGGGGTGGGGGACACTGAAGCTTTCTTT. It encodes CASSQDPDGVGDTEAFF.

In this sample, this clonotype turned up once. The chain carries TRBV19 and TRBJ2-7; 7 bases map to TRBD2. Germline assignment: CDR1 LNHDA and CDR2 SQIVND (reference sequence). V dropped 10 bases and J dropped 5; count of bases not matched to a gene: 8. The length of the CDR3 is 12 residues. The CDR3, as DNA: TGTGCCACCAGGGAGGGGTCGGACGAGCAGTACTTC. It encodes CATREGSDEQYF.

J is TRBJ2-5 and V is TRBV7-8; 7 bases map to TRBD2. V shed 5 bases and J 8 bases; nucleotides not matched to a gene: 8. The CDR3 has 13 amino acids. Germline lookup yields CDR1 SGHVS and CDR2 FQNEAQ. CDR3 residues: CASSKNSGVTQYF. The CDR3, as DNA: TGTGCCAGCAGCAAAAACAGCGGGGTAACCCAGTACTTC.

This clonotype has only a few counts. V and J are TRBV6-1 and TRBJ1-5; D remains ambiguous. V shed 2 bases and J shed 3 bases, with 11 bases lying between them. The length of the CDR3 is 15 residues. The germline gives CDR1 MNHNS, CDR2 SASEGT. CDR3 sequence reads: CASSETYGFNQPQHF. DNA for the CDR3: TGTGCCAGCAGTGAAACCTATGGGTTCAATCAGCCCCAGCATTTT.

The rearrangement links TRBV20-1 to TRBJ1-3, with D unresolved. Germline assignment: CDR1 DFQATT and CDR2 SNEGSKA (reference sequence). The CDR3 covers 14 residues. The V gene lost 4 bases and the J gene lost 0 bases, with 10 bases spanning the gap. The CDR3 loop is CSANSPDSGNTIYF. For the CDR3, the DNA is TGCAGTGCTAATTCACCAGACTCTGGAAACACCATATATTTT.

This clonotype was seen a handful of times. This chain uses TRBV11-1 with TRBJ2-3, with TRBD2 identical over 8 bases. The germline V gene encodes CDR1 SGHAT and CDR2 FQDESV (reference sequence). This CDR3 comprises 22 residues. V dropped 3 bases and J dropped 0; count of bases not matched to a gene: 23. CDR3 amino acids: CASSFAGPGGVAGSPSTDTQYF. Here the CDR3 DNA reads TGTGCCAGCAGCTTCGCGGGCCCGGGCGGGGTAGCGGGATCACCTAGCACAGATACGCAGTATTTT.

This clonotype was found a few times. The J gene is TRBJ2-5, the V gene TRBV15; TRBD2 agrees at 7 bases. Per germline, CDR1 LNHNV and CDR2 YYDKDF (reference sequence). The ends lost 0 bases at V and 4 bases at J; junction bases unmatched: 8. The CDR3 spans 16 residues. The CDR3 reads CATSRDRQRGLETQYF. The DNA of the CDR3 is TGTGCCACCAGCAGAGATAGGCAGCGGGGACTAGAGACCCAGTACTTC.

The J gene is TRBJ1-6, the V gene TRBV7-8; no clear D gene. Germline V gene data show CDR1 as SGHVS and CDR2 as FQNEAQ. V dropped 2 bases and J dropped 1 base, with 6 bases sitting between them. The CDR3 covers 15 residues. The CDR3 nucleotides read TGTGCCAGCAGCTTATGGGGATCCTATAATTCACCCCTCCACTTT. Translation: CASSLWGSYNSPLHF.

This clonotype was counted ten times or more. This chain connects TRBV12-3 or TRBV12-4 to TRBJ1-1, with 7 positions matching TRBD1. The CDR3 has 12 amino acids. Losses at the gene ends were 5 bases for V and 6 bases for J; bases not matched to a gene: 3. The CDR3: CASSTGTAEAFF. The CDR3 DNA reads as TGTGCCAGCAGTACCGGGACAGCTGAAGCTTTCTTT.

The chain recombines TRBV5-5 with TRBJ1-2; no clear D. The V end lost 0 bases, the J end lost 11 bases, and 14 bases lay between the germline ends. The CDR3 is made up of 13 amino acids. CDR1 SGHKS and CDR2 YYEKEE come from the germline V gene (reference sequence). The CDR3 here is CASSLVSANPYTF. The CDR3 nucleotides read TGTGCCAGCAGCTTGGTCTCCGCCAACCCTTACACCTTC.

This clonotype was recorded a few times. V usage is TRBV11-2 and J usage is TRBJ2-3, with D possibly TRBD2 on 6 matching bases. The CDR3 has 19 amino acids. CDR1 is SGHAT, CDR2 FQNNGV, per germline. Trimming took off 2 bases at V and 0 bases at J, with 21 bases between the two ends. The CDR3 DNA reads as TGTGCCAGCAGCTTATCAGGCCTGGCGGGGATAACTAGCACAGATACGCAGTATTTT. This encodes CASSLSGLAGITSTDTQYF.

This clonotype was seen ten or more times. The V gene is TRBV28, the J gene TRBJ2-3; tentative D call: TRBD2 (6 bases). The germline gives CDR1 MDHEN, CDR2 SYDVKM. This CDR3 comprises 12 residues. V was pared by 6 bases and J by 9 bases, with 13 bases between. The CDR3 sequence: CASRDYKGTQYF. As DNA, the CDR3 is TGTGCCAGCAGGGACTATAAGGGAACGCAGTATTTT.

The chain joins TRBV4-1 to TRBJ1-5; maybe TRBD1 (6 bases). CDR1 MGHRA and CDR2 YSYEKL come from the germline V gene. V lost 5 bases to trimming and J lost 0 bases, with 11 bases between them. This CDR3 has 15 residues. CDR3 region: CASSRAGDSNQPQHF. Written as DNA, the CDR3 is TGCGCCAGCAGCAGAGCAGGGGATAGCAATCAGCCCCAGCATTTT.

V and J are TRBV7-9 and TRBJ2-1, with D maybe TRBD2 (6 bases). There are 13 residues in the CDR3. Germline CDR1 SEHNR, CDR2 FQNEAQ (reference sequence). Trimming pared 0 bases from V and 12 bases from J, leaving 12 bases between. CDR3 amino acids: CASSLAAGLGQFF. The CDR3 region has the DNA TGTGCCAGCAGCTTAGCGGCGGGGCTGGGGCAGTTCTTC.

J is TRBJ1-1 and V is TRBV7-2; D gene ambiguous. This CDR3 contains 15 residues. Trimming stripped 5 bases from V and 11 bases from J, with 24 bases between. Germline values: CDR1 SGHTA, CDR2 FQGNSA. CDR3 region: CASSPVGGPFFTAFF. Here the CDR3 DNA reads TGTGCCAGCAGCCCGGTAGGAGGCCCCTTCTTCACGGCTTTCTTT. Supplemented by reference TRBV7-2 and TRBJ1-1, the full variable domain reads GAGVSQSPSNKVTEKGKDVELRCDPISGHTALYWYRQSLGQGLEFLIYFQGNSAPDKSGLPSDRFSAERTGGSVSTLTIQRTQQEDSAVYLCASSPVGGPFFTAFFGQGTRLTVV.

The gene calls are TRBV6-5 and TRBJ2-2; 13 bases line up with TRBD2. The ends lost 0 bases at V and 5 bases at J; junction bases unmatched: 6. Germline V gene data show CDR1 as MNHEY and CDR2 as SVGAGI. There are 18 residues in the CDR3. The CDR3 coding sequence is TGTGCCAGCAGTTACTCGTCCGAGGGACTAGCGGGAACCGGGGAGCTGTTTTTT. Its translation is CASSYSSEGLAGTGELFF.